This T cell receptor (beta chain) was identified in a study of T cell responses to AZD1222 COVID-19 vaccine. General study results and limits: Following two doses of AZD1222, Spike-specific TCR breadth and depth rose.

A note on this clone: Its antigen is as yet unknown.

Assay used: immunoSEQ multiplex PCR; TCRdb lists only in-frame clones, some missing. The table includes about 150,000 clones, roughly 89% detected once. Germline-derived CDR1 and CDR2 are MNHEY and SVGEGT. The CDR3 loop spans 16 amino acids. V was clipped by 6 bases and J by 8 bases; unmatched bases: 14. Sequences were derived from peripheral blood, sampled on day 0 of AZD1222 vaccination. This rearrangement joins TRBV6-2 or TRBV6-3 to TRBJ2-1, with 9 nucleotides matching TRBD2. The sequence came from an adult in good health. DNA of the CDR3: TGTGCCAGCAGCCCTAGCGGGGCCGGAAGTCGGTATGAGCAGTTCTTC. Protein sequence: CASSPSGAGSRYEQFF.